This T cell receptor beta chain was obtained from a study of control samples from healthy donors and cancer patients. Profiled with immunoSEQ multiplex PCR; TCRdb holds only in-frame clones, not every one. The data show tens of thousands of clones, 70% to 90% seen once. The V gene lost 0 bases and the J gene lost 3 bases, with 6 bases spanning the gap. This CDR3 contains 13 residues. From germline, CDR1 is SGDLS and CDR2 YYNGEE. Points on this clone: Different DNA sequences within this sample yield the same CDR3.

The TCR originated in a man aged 35-49 years in good health. The chain carries TRBV9 and TRBJ1-1, with D hard to call. Sequenced sample: blood. CDR3 DNA: TGTGCCAGCAGCGTAGTTGGGGACACTGAAGCTTTCTTT. This gives the protein CASSVVGDTEAFF. The variable domain in full, with the rest retrieved from reference TRBV9 and TRBJ1-1, is DSGVTQTPKHLITATGQRVTLRCSPRSGDLSVYWYQQSLDQGLQFLIQYYNGEERAKGNILERFSAQQFPDLHSELNLSSLELGDSALYFCASSVVGDTEAFFGQGTRLTVV.